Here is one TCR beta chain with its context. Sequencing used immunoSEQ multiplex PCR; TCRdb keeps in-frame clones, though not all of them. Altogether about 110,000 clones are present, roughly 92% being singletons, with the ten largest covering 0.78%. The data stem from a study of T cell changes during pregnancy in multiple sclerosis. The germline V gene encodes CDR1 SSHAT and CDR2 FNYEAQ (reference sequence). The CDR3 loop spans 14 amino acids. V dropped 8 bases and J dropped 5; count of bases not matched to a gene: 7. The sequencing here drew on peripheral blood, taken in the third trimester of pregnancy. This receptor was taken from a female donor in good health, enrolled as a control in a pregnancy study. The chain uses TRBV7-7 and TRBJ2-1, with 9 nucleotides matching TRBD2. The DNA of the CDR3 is TGTGCCAGCGGCCACAGCGGGGGGAACAATGAGCAGTTCTTC. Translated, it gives CASGHSGGNNEQFF.